These 8 T cell receptor beta chains share one sample of origin, sequenced in a study of control samples from healthy donors and cancer patients. Profiling relied on immunoSEQ multiplex PCR, and the TCRdb table lists in-frame clones only, not all of them. The data show over 150,000 clones, with roughly 94% seen just once and around 1.5% held by the top ten. Sequencing input: blood. These receptors were taken from a young woman in good health.

The V call is TRBV7-2, the J call TRBJ1-5; D uncertain. This CDR3 region has 14 residues. The ends were cut back, 5 bases at V and 4 bases at J, with 12 bases in the middle. The germline V gene encodes CDR1 SGHTA and CDR2 FQGNSA. Here the CDR3 reads CASSPRPENQPQHF. As DNA, the CDR3 is TGTGCCAGCAGCCCGCGACCAGAGAATCAGCCCCAGCATTTT.

The V and J genes are TRBV6-6 and TRBJ1-6; D not certain. Looked up from germline, CDR1 is MNHNY and CDR2 is SVGAGI (reference sequence). This CDR3 has 13 amino acids. Trimming pared 5 bases from V and 8 bases from J, leaving 10 bases between. The CDR3 sequence is CASSPRLDSPLHF. CDR3 nucleotides: TGTGCCAGCAGTCCACGACTCGATTCACCCCTCCACTTT.

This chain links TRBV7-3 with TRBJ1-1; 8 bases fit TRBD1. The CDR3 runs 13 residues. V lost 0 bases, J lost 8 bases, and 2 bases stayed unmatched. CDR1 and CDR2 (germline): SGHTA, FQGTGA. Written as DNA, the CDR3 is TGTGCCAGCAGCTTAACCCGGGACAGGGAAGCTTTCTTT. Its translation is CASSLTRDREAFF.

The V and J genes are TRBV7-9 and TRBJ1-1; TRBD1 matches at 9 bases. The J segment lost 4 bases and the V segment lost 0 bases, leaving 3 bases of the junction unmatched. CDR1 and CDR2 (germline): SEHNR, FQNEAQ (reference sequence). This CDR3 has 15 amino acids. CDR3 DNA sequence: TGTGCCAGCAGCTTAGCGACAGGGGGGGTCACTGAAGCTTTCTTT. Translated: CASSLATGGVTEAFF.

This clone was seen just once. The chain recombines TRBV4-3 with TRBJ1-4; 8 bases line up with TRBD1. Germline CDR1 LGHNA, CDR2 YSLEER. CDR3 size: 15 residues. The V and J ends lost 6 bases and 7 bases, in that order; junction bases with no gene match: 10. The CDR3 region has the DNA TGCGCCAGCAGTAAATCGGACAGGGTATTTGAAAAACTGTTTTTT. This sequence encodes CASSKSDRVFEKLFF.

V gene TRBV6-6 combines with J gene TRBJ2-7; D call uncertain. The V gene lost 4 bases and the J gene lost 2 bases, with 15 bases spanning the gap. From germline, CDR1 is MNHNY and CDR2 SVGAGI (reference sequence). This CDR3 spans 15 amino acids. The CDR3 sequence: CASSSLSTPPYEQYF. CDR3 sequence (DNA): TGTGCCAGCAGTTCCCTATCTACGCCTCCCTACGAGCAGTACTTC.

This clone was recorded only once. The J gene is TRBJ1-1, the V gene TRBV12-3 or TRBV12-4, with unresolved D. V was trimmed by 3 bases and J by 1 base, leaving 6 bases between them. The CDR3 extends over 13 amino acids. The CDR3 reads CASSFSGNTEAFF. In DNA, the CDR3 is TGTGCCAGCAGTTTTTCAGGGAACACTGAAGCTTTCTTT.

The chain combines TRBV29-1 with TRBJ1-1, with 10 bases lining up with TRBD1. V shed 8 bases and J 5 bases; nucleotides not matched to a gene: 11. The length of the CDR3 is 14 residues. The germline V gene has CDR1 SQVTM and CDR2 ANQGSEA. The CDR3 spells CSPHLRDRGTEAFF. CDR3 nucleotides: TGCAGCCCTCACCTTCGGGACAGGGGAACTGAAGCTTTCTTT.